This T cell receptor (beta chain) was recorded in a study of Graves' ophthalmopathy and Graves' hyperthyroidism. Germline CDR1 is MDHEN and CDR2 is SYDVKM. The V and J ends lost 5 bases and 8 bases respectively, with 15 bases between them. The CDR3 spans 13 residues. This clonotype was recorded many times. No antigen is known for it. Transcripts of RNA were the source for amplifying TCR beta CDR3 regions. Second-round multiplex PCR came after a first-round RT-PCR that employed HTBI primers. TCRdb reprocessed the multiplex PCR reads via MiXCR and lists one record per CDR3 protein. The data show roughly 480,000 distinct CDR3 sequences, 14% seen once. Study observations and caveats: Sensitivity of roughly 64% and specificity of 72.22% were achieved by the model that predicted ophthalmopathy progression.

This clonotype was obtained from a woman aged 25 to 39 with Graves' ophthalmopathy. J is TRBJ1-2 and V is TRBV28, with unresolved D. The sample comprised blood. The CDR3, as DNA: TGTGCCAGCAGTCCTACGTTGAGTCGGGGCTACACCTTC. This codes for CASSPTLSRGYTF.